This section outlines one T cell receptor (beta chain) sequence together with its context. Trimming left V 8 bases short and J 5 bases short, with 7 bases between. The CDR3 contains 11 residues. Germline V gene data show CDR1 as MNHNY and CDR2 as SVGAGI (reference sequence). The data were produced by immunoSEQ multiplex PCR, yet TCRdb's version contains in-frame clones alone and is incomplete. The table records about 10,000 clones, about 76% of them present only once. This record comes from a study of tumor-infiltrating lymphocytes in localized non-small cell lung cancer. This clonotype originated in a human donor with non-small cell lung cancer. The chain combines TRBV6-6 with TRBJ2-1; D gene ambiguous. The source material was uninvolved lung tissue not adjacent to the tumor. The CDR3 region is CASARNNEQFF. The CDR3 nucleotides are TGTGCCAGCGCGCGGAACAATGAGCAGTTCTTC.